These T cell receptor beta chains were read from a single sample in a study of T-cell memory formation after mild COVID-19. TCRdb recomputed calls from the 5' RACE reads with MiXCR, one row per CDR3 protein. The sample has about 140,000 distinct CDR3 sequences; approximately 14% are singletons. Sequencing was carried out using PBMCs or a T cell subset sorted from them (not recorded which). These receptors were taken from an adult woman who had mild COVID-19 (a few samples of this study predate the infection). Cell type and time point are not known. The CDR3 runs from the conserved cysteine through the conserved F or W.

V gene	J gene	CDR3 protein
TRBV29-1	TRBJ1-3	CSVEIGNTIYF
TRBV27	TRBJ1-5	CASSFSSYNQPQHF
TRBV5-1	TRBJ2-7	CASSLTGGSSYEQYF
TRBV6-1	TRBJ1-1	CASSDYHSGTEAFF
TRBV2	TRBJ2-5	CASSGLAEETQYF
TRBV20-1	TRBJ2-3	CSARERYFRHTDTQYF
TRBV12-3/TRBV12-4	TRBJ1-2	CASSSRGLIFYGYTF
TRBV7-6	TRBJ2-5	CASSSPLGTAYQETQYF
TRBV6-2/TRBV6-3	TRBJ2-1	CASRPGLAGGFSKQFF
TRBV7-2	TRBJ1-6	CASSLAGYNNSPLHF
TRBV20-1	TRBJ2-7	CSAEDRAYEQYF
TRBV3-1	TRBJ1-2	CASSQDRGGSGYTF
TRBV4-2	TRBJ2-2	CASSDFMGSANTGELFF
TRBV5-1	TRBJ1-2	CASSEGDYGPKVGYTF
TRBV11-2	TRBJ2-1	CASSLSGRNFDEQFF
TRBV6-5	TRBJ2-7	CASSYRGLGEQYF
TRBV18	TRBJ2-1	CASSETGGNEQFF
TRBV7-3	TRBJ2-3	CASSLSGGLDTQYF
TRBV7-9	TRBJ2-1	CASSLAVGGYNEQFF
TRBV3-1	TRBJ1-1	CASSQEVVNTEAFF
TRBV5-1	TRBJ1-2	CASSLGADRGDYGYTF
TRBV12-3/TRBV12-4	TRBJ2-7	CASSLDSLGGTSYEQYF
TRBV28	TRBJ2-5	CASSFSGLETQYF
TRBV3-1	TRBJ2-7	CASSHPTGNSYEQYF
TRBV29-1	TRBJ2-7	CSVVWTGAYEQYF
TRBV12-3/TRBV12-4	TRBJ1-2	CASSLAQGNYGYTF
TRBV7-9	TRBJ2-7	CASSPSSYEQYF